The clone carrying this TCR beta chain was seen only once. Its antigen is currently unknown. This sample is part of a study of T cell repertoires and Cas9 in healthy adults. Looking at the study overall: Multi-effector potency, cytotoxicity and lineage were assessed in SpCas9-reactive CD4 and CD8 T cells. Study-level points and caveats: SpCas9-reactive effector T cells were reportedly restrained in vitro by SpCas9-reactive regulatory T cells.

Only in-frame clones appear in the TCRdb table, and some are missing; sequencing was by immunoSEQ multiplex PCR. Among more than 20,000 clones listed, 92% were seen once. CDR1 is LNHDA, CDR2 SQIVND, per germline (reference sequence). V was shortened by 8 bases and J by 2 bases, with 11 bases between the two germline ends. The CDR3 is made up of 13 amino acids. The receptor's source is a human donor in good health. The chain recombines TRBV19 with TRBJ2-3; TRBD1 is a possible D gene (6 bases). Sequences were obtained from CD4+ effector T cells (CD127+, CD25-, CD137-, CD154-) from PBMCs; culture status not recorded. CDR3 nucleotide sequence: TGTGCCAGTTGCCAGGGGAACACAGATACGCAGTATTTT. This sequence encodes CASCQGNTDTQYF.